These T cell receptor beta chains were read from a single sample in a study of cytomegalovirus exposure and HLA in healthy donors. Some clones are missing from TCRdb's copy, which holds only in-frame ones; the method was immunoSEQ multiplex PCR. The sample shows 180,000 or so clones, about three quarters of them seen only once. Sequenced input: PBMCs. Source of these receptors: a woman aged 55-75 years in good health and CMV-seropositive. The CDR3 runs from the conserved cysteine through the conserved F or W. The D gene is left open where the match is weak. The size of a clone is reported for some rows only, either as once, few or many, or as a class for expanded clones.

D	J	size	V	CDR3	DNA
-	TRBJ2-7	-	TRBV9	CASSVEPGGGGLLYEQYF	TGTGCCAGCAGCGTAGAACCCGGCGGCGGGGGCCTTCTCTACGAGCAGTACTTC
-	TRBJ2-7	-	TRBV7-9	CASSFTGSRDEQYF	TGTGCCAGCAGCTTTACTGGGAGTAGAGACGAGCAGTACTTC
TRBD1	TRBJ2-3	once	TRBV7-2	CASSLMLGQPTDTQYF	TGTGCCAGCAGCTTAATGTTGGGACAGCCCACAGATACGCAGTATTTT
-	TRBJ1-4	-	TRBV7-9	CASSPGQGNEKLFF	TGTGCCAGCAGCCCGGGACAAGGAAATGAAAAACTGTTTTTT
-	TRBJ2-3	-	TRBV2	CASSAGGAWGTDTQYF	TGTGCCAGCAGTGCTGGAGGAGCTTGGGGCACAGATACGCAGTATTTT
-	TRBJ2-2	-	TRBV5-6	CASSLDNERQSTGELFF	TGTGCCAGCAGCTTGGACAATGAGAGACAGTCCACCGGGGAGCTGTTTTTT
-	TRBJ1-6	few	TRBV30	CAWSAQGFYNSPLHF	TGTGCCTGGAGTGCACAGGGCTTCTATAATTCACCCCTCCACTTT
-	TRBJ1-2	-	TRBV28	CASINGGWGDYGYTF	TGTGCCAGCATCAACGGGGGGTGGGGGGACTATGGCTACACCTTC
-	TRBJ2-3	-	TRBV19	CASSIGTRVSTDTQYF	TGTGCCAGTAGTATTGGAACTCGGGTTAGCACAGATACGCAGTATTTT
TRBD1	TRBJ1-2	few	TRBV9	CASSVSKGATFYGYTF	TGTGCCAGCAGCGTCAGTAAGGGGGCGACTTTCTATGGCTACACCTTC
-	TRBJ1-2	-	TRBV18	CASSPPPGDYGYTF	TGTGCCAGCTCACCACCACCAGGGGACTATGGCTACACCTTC
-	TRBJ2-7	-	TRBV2	CASTKGGQHSYEQYF	TGTGCCAGCACCAAGGGGGGACAGCACTCCTACGAGCAGTACTTC
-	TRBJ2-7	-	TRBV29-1	CSVGGAFSYEQYF	TGCAGCGTTGGTGGGGCCTTCTCCTACGAGCAGTACTTC
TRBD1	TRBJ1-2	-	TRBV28	CASSSDRQGVVNYGYTF	TGTGCCAGCAGTTCTGACAGACAGGGGGTCGTAAACTATGGCTACACCTTC
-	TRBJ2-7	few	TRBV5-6	CASRRTGSVYEQYF	TGTGCCAGCAGAAGAACAGGGTCAGTCTACGAGCAGTACTTC
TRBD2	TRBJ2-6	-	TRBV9	CASRAGPGANVLTF	TGTGCCAGCAGAGCGGGACCTGGGGCCAACGTCCTGACTTTC
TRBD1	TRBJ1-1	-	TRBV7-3	CASRSQGDNTEAFF	TGTGCCAGCAGGTCCCAGGGGGATAACACTGAAGCTTTCTTT
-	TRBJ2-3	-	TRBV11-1	CASSLWRGATDTQYF	TGTGCCAGCAGCTTATGGAGGGGCGCCACAGATACGCAGTATTTT
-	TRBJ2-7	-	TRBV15	CATSDRDYEQYF	TGTGCCACCAGCGACCGGGACTACGAGCAGTACTTC
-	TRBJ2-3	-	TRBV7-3	CASGQGSSTDTQYF	TGTGCCAGCGGGCAGGGGTCTAGCACAGATACGCAGTATTTT
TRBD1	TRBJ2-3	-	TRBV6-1	CASAGTGVADTQYF	TGTGCCAGCGCCGGGACAGGGGTAGCAGATACGCAGTATTTT
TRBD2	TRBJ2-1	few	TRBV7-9	CASSLMGLAEYNEQFF	TGTGCCAGCAGCCTAATGGGACTAGCGGAATACAATGAGCAGTTCTTC
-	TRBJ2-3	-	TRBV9	CASSVEPGGEYAQYF	TGTGCCAGCAGCGTAGAGCCCGGGGGAGAGTATGCGCAGTATTTT
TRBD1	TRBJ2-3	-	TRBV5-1	CASSYLGTVTDTQYF	TGCGCCAGCAGCTATCTGGGGACAGTTACAGATACGCAGTATTTT
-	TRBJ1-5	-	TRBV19	CASSGWGGVKNQPQHF	TGTGCCAGTAGTGGGTGGGGAGGAGTAAAGAATCAGCCCCAGCATTTT
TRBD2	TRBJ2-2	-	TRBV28	CASETSGGAVGELFF	TGTGCCAGCGAGACTAGCGGGGGGGCCGTCGGGGAGCTGTTTTTT
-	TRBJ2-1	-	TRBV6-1	CASSDRGNYNEQFF	TGTGCCAGCAGTGATCGGGGAAACTACAATGAGCAGTTCTTC
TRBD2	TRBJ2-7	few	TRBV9	CASSVATGGAYEQYF	TGTGCCAGCAGCGTAGCTACGGGGGGGGCCTACGAGCAGTACTTC
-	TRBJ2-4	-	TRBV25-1	CASSFSSHSQYF	TGTGCCAGCAGTTTCTCTAGCCACAGTCAGTACTTC
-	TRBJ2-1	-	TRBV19	CASSIAGKTYYNEQFF	TGTGCCAGTAGTATAGCAGGCAAAACTTACTACAATGAGCAGTTCTTC
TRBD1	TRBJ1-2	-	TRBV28	CASTLEGGQGFYGYTF	TGTGCCAGCACTCTGGAGGGGGGACAGGGGTTCTATGGCTACACCTTC
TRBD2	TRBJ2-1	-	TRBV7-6	CASSLEGTSGNEQFF	TGTGCCAGCAGCTTAGAGGGGACTAGCGGGAATGAGCAGTTCTTC
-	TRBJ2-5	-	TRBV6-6	CASSYMGRQETQYF	TGTGCCAGCAGTTACATGGGCAGACAAGAGACCCAGTACTTC
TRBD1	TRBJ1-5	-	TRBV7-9	CASSFGQGDYSNQPQHF	TGTGCCAGCAGTTTTGGACAGGGAGATTATAGCAATCAGCCCCAGCATTTT
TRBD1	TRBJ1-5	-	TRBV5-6	CASSFGRGFHRPQHF	TGTGCCAGCAGCTTCGGCAGGGGGTTTCATCGGCCCCAGCATTTT
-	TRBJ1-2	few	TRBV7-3	CATKTGGIAYGYTF	TGTGCCACAAAAACGGGGGGAATCGCCTATGGCTACACCTTC
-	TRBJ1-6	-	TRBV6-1	CASSELASSSPLHF	TGTGCCAGCAGTGAATTGGCTTCCTCTTCACCCCTCCACTTT
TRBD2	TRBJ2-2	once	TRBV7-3	CASSLLAGETGELFF	TGTGCCAGCAGCTTACTAGCGGGGGAGACCGGGGAGCTGTTTTTT
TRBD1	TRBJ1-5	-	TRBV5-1	CASSYTGAPNQPQHF	TGCGCCAGCAGCTATACAGGGGCCCCTAATCAGCCCCAGCATTTT
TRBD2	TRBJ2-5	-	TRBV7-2	CASSLRRLTSGRHETQYF	TGTGCCAGCAGCCTACGGCGGTTGACTAGCGGGAGGCATGAGACCCAGTACTTC
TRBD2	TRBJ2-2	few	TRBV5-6	CASSLVGTITGELFF	TGTGCCAGCAGCTTGGTCGGGACTATAACCGGGGAGCTGTTTTTT
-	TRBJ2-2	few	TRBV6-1	CASTKGHQHTGELFF	TGTGCCAGCACGAAGGGACACCAACACACCGGGGAGCTGTTTTTT
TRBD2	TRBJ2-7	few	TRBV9	CASSVGGVSGSYEQYF	TGTGCCAGCAGCGTAGGAGGGGTGAGCGGGAGCTACGAGCAGTACTTC
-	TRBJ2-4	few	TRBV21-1	CASSTRTGGNIQYF	TGTGCCAGCAGCACCCGGACAGGGGGGAACATTCAGTACTTC
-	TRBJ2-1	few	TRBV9	CASSVVRWERDNEQFF	TGTGCCAGCAGCGTAGTCCGGTGGGAGCGCGACAATGAGCAGTTCTTC
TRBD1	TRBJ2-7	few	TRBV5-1	CASSWDSSYEQYF	TGCGCCAGCAGCTGGGACAGCTCCTACGAGCAGTACTTC
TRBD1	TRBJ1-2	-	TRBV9	CASSVATGTGYGYTF	TGTGCCAGCAGCGTAGCGACCGGGACAGGCTATGGCTACACCTTC
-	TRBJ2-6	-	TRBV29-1	CSVEVNSGANVLTF	TGCAGCGTTGAAGTTAACTCTGGGGCCAACGTCCTGACTTTC
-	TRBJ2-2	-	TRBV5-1	CASSYTGTSTGELFF	TGCGCCAGCAGCTATACCGGGACTTCAACCGGGGAGCTGTTTTTT
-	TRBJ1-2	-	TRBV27	CASSFDSAPWGDGYTF	TGTGCCAGCAGTTTTGATTCCGCACCATGGGGGGATGGCTACACCTTC
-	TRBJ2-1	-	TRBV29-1	CSVKYNNEQFF	TGCAGCGTGAAATACAACAATGAGCAGTTCTTC
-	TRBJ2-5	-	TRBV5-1	CASTTGPQETQYF	TGCGCCAGCACCACAGGACCGCAAGAGACCCAGTACTTC
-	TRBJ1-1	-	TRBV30	CAWSVAQNTEAFF	TGTGCCTGGAGTGTGGCCCAGAACACTGAAGCTTTCTTT
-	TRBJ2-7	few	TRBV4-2	CASSSTTQGLGYEQYF	TGTGCCAGCAGCTCTACTACGCAGGGTTTAGGCTACGAGCAGTACTTC
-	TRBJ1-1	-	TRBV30	CAWTLLTNTEAFF	TGTGCCTGGACATTACTAACGAACACTGAAGCTTTCTTT
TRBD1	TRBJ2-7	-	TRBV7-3	CASSPGQGVFYEQYF	TGTGCCAGCAGCCCAGGACAGGGGGTATTCTACGAGCAGTACTTC
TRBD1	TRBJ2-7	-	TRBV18	CASSNFPGQGFSSEQYF	TGTGCCAGCTCAAATTTTCCGGGACAGGGTTTTTCCAGCGAGCAGTACTTC
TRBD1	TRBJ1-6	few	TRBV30	CAWSTGWNSPLHF	TGTGCCTGGTCGACAGGGTGGAATTCACCCCTCCACTTT
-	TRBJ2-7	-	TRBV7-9	CASSSQLGQPSSYEQYF	TGTGCCAGCAGCTCCCAATTGGGGCAGCCTAGCTCCTACGAGCAGTACTTC